Below are 30 T cell receptor beta chains sequenced from a single sample in a study of T cell responses to AZD1222 COVID-19 vaccine. Assay: immunoSEQ multiplex PCR; the TCRdb copy retains only in-frame clones and omits some. The data contain around 150,000 clones, about 93% of them singletons. Sample: peripheral blood, taken 28 days after the second AZD1222 dose. All receptors come from an adult who received the AZD1222 COVID-19 vaccine.

The chain combines TRBV28 with TRBJ1-1; D remains unclear. V lost 3 bases, J lost 2 bases, and 13 bases lay in between. The germline V gene encodes CDR1 MDHEN and CDR2 SYDVKM. The CDR3 is made up of 15 amino acids. CDR3 DNA: TGTGCCAGCAGTTTGATGGGAGACCCAAACACTGAAGCTTTCTTT. Translating gives CASSLMGDPNTEAFF.

The V call is TRBV27, the J call TRBJ1-2; D is possibly TRBD1 (6 bases). V lost 5 bases to trimming and J lost 1 base, with 14 bases between them. The germline V gene has CDR1 MNHEY and CDR2 SMNVEV (reference sequence). The CDR3 runs 15 residues. CDR3 nucleotide sequence: TGTGCCAGCAGTCCCGGGGCAGGGGTTAACTATGGCTACACCTTC. It yields the protein CASSPGAGVNYGYTF.

The rearrangement uses TRBV6-2 or TRBV6-3 and TRBJ1-4, with D unresolved. Trimming left V 3 bases short and J 2 bases short, with 13 bases between. This CDR3 is built from 16 residues. Germline values: CDR1 MNHEY, CDR2 SVGEGT. The chain's CDR3 is CASSYSGRGTNEKLFF. CDR3 in DNA: TGTGCCAGCAGTTATTCCGGGCGTGGGACTAATGAAAAACTGTTTTTT.

The CDR3: CASRGLGGPQHF. The CDR3, as DNA: TGTGCCAGCAGAGGACTCGGCGGGCCCCAGCATTTT. The chain carries TRBV6-5 and TRBJ1-5; D call uncertain. The CDR3 totals 12 residues. V lost 6 bases to trimming and J lost 9 bases, with 12 bases between them. Germline V gene data show CDR1 as MNHEY and CDR2 as SVGAGI.

The chain combines TRBV6-5 with TRBJ2-7; the D gene is possibly TRBD2 (6 bases). Trimming pared 5 bases from V and 3 bases from J, leaving 11 bases between. The CDR3 totals 13 residues. The germline V gene has CDR1 MNHEY and CDR2 SVGAGI. The CDR3 bases are TGTGCCAGCAGTCGGACTAAAATCTACGAGCAGTACTTC. It specifies CASSRTKIYEQYF.

V is TRBV5-1 and J is TRBJ1-1; D gene uncertain. Germline V gene data show CDR1 as SGHRS and CDR2 as YFSETQ. The germline V and J ends were trimmed by 4 bases and 4 bases, with 11 bases remaining between them. The CDR3 runs 13 residues. CDR3: CASSPPAGTEAFF. Written as DNA, the CDR3 is TGCGCCAGCAGCCCACCGGCGGGCACTGAAGCTTTCTTT.

V and J are TRBV6-5 and TRBJ1-2; tentatively, D is TRBD1 (6 bases). The CDR3 loop spans 16 amino acids. Germline lookup yields CDR1 MNHEY and CDR2 SVGAGI. Trimming shortened V by 0 bases and J by 4 bases, and 15 bases separated the two germline ends. In DNA, the CDR3 is TGTGCCAGCAGTTACTCGAGGGCGGACAGTTTCTATGGCTACACCTTC. The encoded protein is CASSYSRADSFYGYTF.

The chain links TRBV7-2 to TRBJ1-3; D might be TRBD1 (5 bases). V lost 5 bases and J lost 0, with 14 bases in between. Germline CDR1 and CDR2: SGHTA and FQGNSA. The CDR3 has 16 amino acids. CDR3 in amino acids: CASSRGGIISGNTIYF. The CDR3 region has the DNA TGTGCCAGCAGCCGCGGGGGAATAATCTCTGGAAACACCATATATTTT.

The gene calls are TRBV5-1 and TRBJ2-3; tentatively, D is TRBD1 (5 bases). Germline-derived CDR1 and CDR2 are SGHRS and YFSETQ. The CDR3 has 14 amino acids. The V end lost 2 bases, the J end lost 4 bases, and 11 bases lay between the germline ends. The CDR3 spells CASSFWSGPDTQYF. For the CDR3, the DNA is TGCGCCAGCAGCTTTTGGTCAGGGCCAGATACGCAGTATTTT.

V usage is TRBV12-3 or TRBV12-4 and J usage is TRBJ1-1; D is undetermined. The V end lost 4 bases, the J end lost 1 base, and 7 bases lay between the germline ends. CDR3 length: 13 residues. The CDR3 DNA sequence: TGTGCCAGCAGTTATACACCGAACACTGAAGCTTTCTTT. Translated, it gives CASSYTPNTEAFF.

The chain is built from TRBV5-1 and TRBJ1-6; 7 bases are shared with TRBD1. V lost 8 bases, J lost 0 bases, and 11 bases stayed unmatched. The germline V gene has CDR1 SGHRS and CDR2 YFSETQ. The CDR3 is 17 amino acids. The DNA for the CDR3 is TGCGCCAGTGCCCGGGACAGCGATAGCTCCTATAATTCACCCCTCCACTTT. Translating gives CASARDSDSSYNSPLHF. Looking up the rest from reference TRBV5-1 and TRBJ1-6 gives the full variable domain: KAGVTQTPRYLIKTRGQQVTLSCSPISGHRSVSWYQQTPGQGLQFLFEYFSETQRNKGNFPGRFSGRQFSNSRSEMNVSTLELGDSALYLCASARDSDSSYNSPLHFGNGTRLTVT.

This clone occurred a few times. The chain carries TRBV4-1 and TRBJ2-7; D gene uncertain. V lost 4 bases and J 5 bases, leaving 15 bases between the germline ends. The CDR3 has 14 amino acids. Germline lookup yields CDR1 MGHRA and CDR2 YSYEKL. Here the CDR3 reads CASSPYHGGDEQYF. CDR3 bases: TGCGCCAGCAGCCCCTACCATGGTGGTGACGAGCAGTACTTC.

This chain joins TRBV7-3 and TRBJ1-3; TRBD1 matches 7 bases. The CDR3 loop spans 13 amino acids. Germline assignment: CDR1 SGHTA and CDR2 FQGTGA. The V gene end was trimmed by 6 bases and the J gene end by 3 bases; junction bases not matched to a gene: 2. DNA of the CDR3: TGTGCCAGCAGTTACAGGGGTGGAAACACCATATATTTT. Protein product: CASSYRGGNTIYF.

The chain employs TRBV18 and TRBJ2-7; D unclear. The CDR3 has 12 residues. Germline assignment: CDR1 KGHSH and CDR2 LQKENI. V lost 3 bases, J lost 3 bases, and 6 bases lay in between. The CDR3 region is CASSPAFYEQYF. The CDR3 DNA sequence: TGTGCCAGCTCACCTGCATTCTACGAGCAGTACTTC. Full variable domain (outside the CDR3, taken from reference TRBV18 and TRBJ2-7): NAGVMQNPRHLVRRRGQEARLRCSPMKGHSHVYWYRQLPEEGLKFMVYLQKENIIDESGMPKERFSAEFPKEGPSILRIQQVVRGDSAAYFCASSPAFYEQYFGPGTRLTVT.

V and J are TRBV28 and TRBJ1-2; D ambiguous. CDR3 size: 12 residues. CDR1 and CDR2 from the germline V gene are MDHEN and SYDVKM. Trimming shortened V by 2 bases and J by 4 bases, and 5 bases separated the two germline ends. The CDR3: CASSLRAYGYTF. CDR3 nucleotide sequence: TGTGCCAGCAGTTTACGGGCCTATGGCTACACCTTC.

V and J are TRBV19 and TRBJ1-2; 10 nucleotides line up with TRBD1. V gave up 4 bases and J gave up 1 base; unmatched junction bases: 15. The CDR3 extends over 19 amino acids. Germline V CDR1 and CDR2: LNHDA, SQIVND (reference sequence). CDR3 nucleotides: TGTGCCAGTAGTAGACTGGGACAGGGGAATCTTGGGGGTAACTATGGCTACACCTTC. Residues: CASSRLGQGNLGGNYGYTF.

This chain joins TRBV27 and TRBJ1-1; 7 bases are shared with TRBD1. Looked up from germline, CDR1 is MNHEY and CDR2 is SMNVEV (reference sequence). CDR3 length: 13 amino acids. V shed 2 bases and J 5 bases; nucleotides not matched to a gene: 2. This CDR3 is CASSLTGATEAFF. In DNA, the CDR3 is TGTGCCAGCAGTTTAACAGGGGCGACTGAAGCTTTCTTT.

This clone showed up just once. The gene calls are TRBV7-8 and TRBJ2-2, with D possibly being TRBD2 (5 bases). This CDR3 comprises 17 residues. With 2 bases removed from V and 1 base from J, the gap between germline ends came to 14 bases. Germline V gene sequence: CDR1 SGHVS, CDR2 FQNEAQ. CDR3 sequence: CASSLRAVAGNTGELFF. CDR3 nucleotide sequence: TGTGCCAGCAGCTTAAGGGCCGTCGCGGGGAACACCGGGGAGCTGTTTTTT.

The genes are TRBV19 and TRBJ2-3; TRBD1 agrees at 8 bases. Germline assignment: CDR1 LNHDA and CDR2 SQIVND (reference sequence). After removal of 6 bases from V and 1 base from J, the junction contained 6 bases not matched to a gene. CDR3 size: 15 residues. CDR3 sequence reads: CASSQTTGGTDTQYF. As DNA, the CDR3 is TGTGCCAGTAGCCAAACGACAGGGGGCACAGATACGCAGTATTTT.

The chain employs TRBV3-1 (or the pseudogene TRBV3-2) and TRBJ2-5, with D possibly TRBD2 on 6 matching bases. Germline V CDR1 and CDR2: LGHDT, YNNKEL (reference sequence). Between the trimmed V and J ends, which lost 5 bases and 4 bases, there was a span of 20 bases. The CDR3 totals 16 residues. The CDR3 region is CASSFSWREVPETQYF. The DNA for the CDR3 is TGTGCCAGCAGCTTTAGTTGGCGGGAAGTTCCAGAGACCCAGTACTTC.

DNA for the CDR3: TGCGCCTCAGTCGGTAGTAGCGGGGGCACAGATACGCAGTATTTT. As protein: CASVGSSGGTDTQYF. The V gene is TRBV5-1, the J gene TRBJ2-3; 8 bases are a match to TRBD2. The germline V gene has CDR1 SGHRS and CDR2 YFSETQ. This CDR3 spans 15 amino acids. The V gene end was trimmed by 10 bases and the J gene end by 1 base; junction bases not matched to a gene: 11.

The chain has TRBV18 and TRBJ1-1; tentatively, D is TRBD1 (6 bases). V shed 4 bases and J shed 4 bases, with 16 bases lying between them. The CDR3 has 15 amino acids. The V gene's germline CDR1 is KGHSH and CDR2 LQKENI. The CDR3 reads CASSQQGRWGTEAFF. The CDR3 nucleotides read TGTGCCAGCTCACAGCAGGGGCGCTGGGGCACTGAAGCTTTCTTT.

This clone is a singleton in its sample. The chain joins TRBV2 to TRBJ1-6; a possible D gene is TRBD1 (5 bases). In germline, CDR1 is SNHLY, CDR2 FYNNEI. This CDR3 has 14 residues. Trimming left V 9 bases short and J 8 bases short, with 17 bases between. The CDR3 sequence: CASTGNFRHSPLHF. As DNA, the CDR3 is TGTGCCAGTACAGGAAACTTTAGACATTCACCCCTCCACTTT.

The chain links TRBV7-2 to TRBJ1-2; D remains unclear. V was cut by 1 base and J by 4 bases, with 10 bases left in between. CDR1 is SGHTA and CDR2 is FQGNSA in the germline V gene. CDR3 size: 14 residues. The CDR3 DNA reads TGTGCCAGCAGCTTAGAAGGTCAGAGCTATGGCTACACCTTC. This gives the protein CASSLEGQSYGYTF.

This clone was counted once. The chain uses TRBV27 and TRBJ2-3; 7 bases are a match to TRBD1. The germline gives CDR1 MNHEY, CDR2 SMNVEV (reference sequence). J gave up 4 bases and V 4 bases, and 8 bases lay outside the gene matches. The CDR3 is 15 residues long. Here the CDR3 reads CASSYRDRVPDTQYF. CDR3 sequence (DNA): TGTGCCAGCAGTTACCGGGACAGAGTCCCAGATACGCAGTATTTT.

The V call is TRBV6-2 or TRBV6-3, the J call TRBJ2-1, with TRBD2 as a possible D gene (5 bases). This CDR3 has 13 residues. The germline V and J ends were trimmed by 0 bases and 9 bases, with 9 bases remaining between them. In germline, CDR1 is MNHEY, CDR2 SVGEGT. In DNA form, the CDR3 reads TGTGCCAGCAGTTACTCGGTCGAGGGTGAGCAGTTCTTC. It specifies CASSYSVEGEQFF.

The V call is TRBV7-9, the J call TRBJ1-4, with D hard to call. The V gene's germline CDR1 is SEHNR and CDR2 FQNEAQ (reference sequence). This CDR3 is 12 amino acids long. The V end was cut by 4 bases, the J end by 4 bases, with 4 bases between. CDR3 protein: CASSYGNEKLFF. The CDR3, as DNA: TGTGCCAGCAGCTACGGTAATGAAAAACTGTTTTTT.

This chain links TRBV28 with TRBJ1-1; TRBD1 matches at 12 bases. Germline V CDR1 and CDR2: MDHEN, SYDVKM. V trimming: 5 bases; J trimming: 2 bases; junction bases outside the gene matches: 6. This CDR3 contains 16 residues. The chain's CDR3 is CASSPVGQGANTEAFF. CDR3 DNA: TGTGCCAGCAGTCCGGTGGGACAGGGGGCCAACACTGAAGCTTTCTTT. Complete variable domain (other parts from reference TRBV28 and TRBJ1-1): DVKVTQSSRYLVKRTGEKVFLECVQDMDHENMFWYRQDPGLGLRLIYFSYDVKMKEKGDIPEGYSVSREKKERFSLILESASTNQTSMYLCASSPVGQGANTEAFFGQGTRLTVV.

This clone was observed a single time. J is TRBJ1-6 and V is TRBV27, with a possible D match to TRBD1 (6 bases). Between the trimmed V and J ends, which lost 10 bases and 6 bases, there was a span of 13 bases. The germline gives CDR1 MNHEY, CDR2 SMNVEV (reference sequence). The CDR3 sequence is 13 residues long. The CDR3 loop reads CAKQGPSNSPLHF. The CDR3 bases are TGTGCCAAACAGGGACCGAGTAATTCACCCCTCCACTTT.

V usage is TRBV28 and J usage is TRBJ2-7; possible D gene TRBD1, 6 bases. Trimming removed 1 base from V and 7 bases from J, with 14 bases in between. The CDR3 is 14 amino acids. In germline, CDR1 is MDHEN, CDR2 SYDVKM. The chain's CDR3 is CASSLLQGIYEQYF. The CDR3 DNA reads as TGTGCCAGCAGTTTATTACAGGGAATTTATGAGCAGTACTTC.